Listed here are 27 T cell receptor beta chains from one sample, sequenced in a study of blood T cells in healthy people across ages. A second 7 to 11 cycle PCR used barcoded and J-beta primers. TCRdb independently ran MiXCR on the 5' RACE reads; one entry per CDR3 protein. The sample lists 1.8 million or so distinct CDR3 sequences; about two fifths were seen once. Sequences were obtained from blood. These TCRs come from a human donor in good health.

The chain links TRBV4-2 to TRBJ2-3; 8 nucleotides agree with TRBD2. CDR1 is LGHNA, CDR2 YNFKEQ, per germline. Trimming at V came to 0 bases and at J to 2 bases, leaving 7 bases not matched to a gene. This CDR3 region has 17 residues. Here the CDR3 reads CASSQDLAAGDTDTQYF. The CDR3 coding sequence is TGTGCCAGCAGCCAAGATTTGGCAGCGGGGGACACAGATACGCAGTATTTT.

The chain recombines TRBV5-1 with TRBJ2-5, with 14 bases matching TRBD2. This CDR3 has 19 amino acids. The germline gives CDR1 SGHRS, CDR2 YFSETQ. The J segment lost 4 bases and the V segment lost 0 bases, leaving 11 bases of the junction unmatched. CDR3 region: CASSLGSGTSGGVRETQYF. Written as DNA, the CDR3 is TGCGCCAGCAGCTTGGGTTCCGGGACTAGCGGGGGAGTCCGAGAGACCCAGTACTTC.

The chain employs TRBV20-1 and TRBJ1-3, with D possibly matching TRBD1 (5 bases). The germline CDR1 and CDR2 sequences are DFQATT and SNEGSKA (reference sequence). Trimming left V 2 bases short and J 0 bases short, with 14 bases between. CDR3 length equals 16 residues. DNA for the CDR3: TGCAGTGCTAGAAGCGTCGGGGGGGACTCTGGAAACACCATATATTTT. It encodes CSARSVGGDSGNTIYF.

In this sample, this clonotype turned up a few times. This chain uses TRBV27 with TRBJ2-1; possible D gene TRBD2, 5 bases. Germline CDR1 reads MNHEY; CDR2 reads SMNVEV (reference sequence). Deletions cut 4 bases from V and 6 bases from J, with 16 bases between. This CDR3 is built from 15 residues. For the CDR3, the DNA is TGTGCCAGCAGTTATCTTGGACTCGTAGTCAATGAGCAGTTCTTC. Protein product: CASSYLGLVVNEQFF.

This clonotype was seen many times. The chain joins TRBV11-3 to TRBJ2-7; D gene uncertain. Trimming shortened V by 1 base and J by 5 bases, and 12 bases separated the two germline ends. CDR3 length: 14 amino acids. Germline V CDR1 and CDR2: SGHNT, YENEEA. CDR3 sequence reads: CASSLGQASDEQYF. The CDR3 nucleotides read TGTGCCAGCAGCTTAGGGCAGGCCAGCGACGAGCAGTACTTC.

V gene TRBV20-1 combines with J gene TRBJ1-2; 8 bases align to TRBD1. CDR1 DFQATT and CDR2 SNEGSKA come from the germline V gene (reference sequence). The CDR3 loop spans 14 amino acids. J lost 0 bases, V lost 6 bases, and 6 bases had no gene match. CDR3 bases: TGCAGTGCAACCGGGACAGGAGCTAACTATGGCTACACCTTC. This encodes CSATGTGANYGYTF.

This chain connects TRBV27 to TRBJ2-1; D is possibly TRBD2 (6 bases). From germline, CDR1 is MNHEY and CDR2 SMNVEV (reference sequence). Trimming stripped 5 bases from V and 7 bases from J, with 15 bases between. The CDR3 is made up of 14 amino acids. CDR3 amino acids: CASSQRDSQNEQFF. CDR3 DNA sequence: TGTGCCAGCAGTCAACGGGACTCCCAAAATGAGCAGTTCTTC.

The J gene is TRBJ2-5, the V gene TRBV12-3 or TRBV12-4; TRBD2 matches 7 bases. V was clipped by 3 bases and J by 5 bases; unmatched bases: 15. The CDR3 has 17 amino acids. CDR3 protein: CASSFAASGGARETQYF. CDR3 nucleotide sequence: TGTGCCAGCAGTTTTGCGGCTAGCGGCGGGGCTAGGGAGACCCAGTACTTC.

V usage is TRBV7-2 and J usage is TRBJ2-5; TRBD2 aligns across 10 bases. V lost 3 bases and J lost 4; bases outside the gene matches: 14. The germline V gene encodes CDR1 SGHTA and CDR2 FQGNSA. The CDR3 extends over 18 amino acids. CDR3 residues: CASSLKQRGGWPPETQYF. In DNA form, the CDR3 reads TGTGCCAGCAGCTTGAAACAGCGGGGGGGCTGGCCCCCAGAGACCCAGTACTTC.

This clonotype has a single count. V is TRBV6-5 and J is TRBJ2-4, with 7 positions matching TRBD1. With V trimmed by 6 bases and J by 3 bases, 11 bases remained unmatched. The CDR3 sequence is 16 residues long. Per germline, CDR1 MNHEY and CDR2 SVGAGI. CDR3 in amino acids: CASRADRVVGKNIQYF. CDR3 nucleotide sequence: TGTGCCAGCAGAGCCGACAGGGTGGTCGGCAAAAACATTCAGTACTTC.

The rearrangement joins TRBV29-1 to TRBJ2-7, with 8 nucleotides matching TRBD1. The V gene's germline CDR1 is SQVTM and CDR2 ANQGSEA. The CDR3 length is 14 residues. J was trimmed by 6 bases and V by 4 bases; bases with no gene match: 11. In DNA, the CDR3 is TGCAGCGTTGTGGATGACAGGGGCCGGAGCGAGCAGTACTTC. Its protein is CSVVDDRGRSEQYF.

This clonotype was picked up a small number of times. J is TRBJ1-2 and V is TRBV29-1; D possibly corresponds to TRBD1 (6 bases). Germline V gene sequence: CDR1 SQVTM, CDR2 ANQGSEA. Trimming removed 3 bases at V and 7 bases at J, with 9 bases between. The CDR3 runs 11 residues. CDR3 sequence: CSVDQGIGYTF. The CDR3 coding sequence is TGCAGCGTTGACCAGGGGATTGGCTACACCTTC. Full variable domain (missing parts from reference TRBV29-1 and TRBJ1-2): SAVISQKPSRDICQRGTSLTIQCQVDSQVTMMFWYRQQPGQSLTLIATANQGSEATYESGFVIDKFPISRPNLTFSTLTVSNMSPEDSSIYLCSVDQGIGYTFGSGTRLTVV.

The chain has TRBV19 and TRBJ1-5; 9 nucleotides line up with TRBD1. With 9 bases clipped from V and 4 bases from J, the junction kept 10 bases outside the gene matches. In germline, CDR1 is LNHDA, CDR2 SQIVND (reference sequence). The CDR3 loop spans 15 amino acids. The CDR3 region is CASPAGTGLNQPQHF. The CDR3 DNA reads TGTGCCAGCCCGGCCGGGACAGGGCTGAATCAGCCCCAGCATTTT.

The CDR3 coding sequence is TGCGCCAGCAGCTCAGCTACTAGGGTAAACACTGAAGCTTTCTTT. The encoded protein is CASSSATRVNTEAFF. This chain joins TRBV5-1 and TRBJ1-1; D ambiguous. This CDR3 is built from 15 residues. Trimming left V 3 bases short and J 2 bases short, with 14 bases between. Germline-derived CDR1 and CDR2 are SGHRS and YFSETQ.

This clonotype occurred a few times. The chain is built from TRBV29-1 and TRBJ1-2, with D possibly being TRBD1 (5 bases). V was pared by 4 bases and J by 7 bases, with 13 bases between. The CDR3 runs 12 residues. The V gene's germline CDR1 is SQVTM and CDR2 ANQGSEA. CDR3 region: CSVAHGAGGYTF. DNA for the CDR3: TGCAGCGTTGCCCACGGGGCGGGTGGCTACACCTTC.

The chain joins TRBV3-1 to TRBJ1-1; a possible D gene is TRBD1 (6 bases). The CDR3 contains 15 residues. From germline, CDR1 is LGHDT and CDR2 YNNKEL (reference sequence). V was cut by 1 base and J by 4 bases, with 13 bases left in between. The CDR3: CASSQVGQGFTEAFF. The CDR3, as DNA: TGTGCCAGCAGCCAAGTAGGGCAGGGGTTCACTGAAGCTTTCTTT. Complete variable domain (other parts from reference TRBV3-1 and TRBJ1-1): DTAVSQTPKYLVTQMGNDKSIKCEQNLGHDTMYWYKQDSKKFLKIMFSYNNKELIINETVPNRFSPKSPDKAHLNLHINSLELGDSAVYFCASSQVGQGFTEAFFGQGTRLTVV.

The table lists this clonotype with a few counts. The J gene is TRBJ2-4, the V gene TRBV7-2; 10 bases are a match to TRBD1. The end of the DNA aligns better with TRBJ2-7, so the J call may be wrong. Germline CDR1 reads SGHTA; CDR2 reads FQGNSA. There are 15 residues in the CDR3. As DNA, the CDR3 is TGTGCCAGCAGTTCGGACGGGACAGGGGTCTACGAGCAGTACTTC. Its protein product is CASSSDGTGVYEQYF.

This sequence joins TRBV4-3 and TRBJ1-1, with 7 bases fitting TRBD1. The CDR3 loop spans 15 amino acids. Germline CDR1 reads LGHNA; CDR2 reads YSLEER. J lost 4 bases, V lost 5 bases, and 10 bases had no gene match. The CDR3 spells CASSLITTGTTEAFF. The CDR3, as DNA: TGCGCCAGCAGCTTGATAACGACAGGGACCACTGAAGCTTTCTTT.

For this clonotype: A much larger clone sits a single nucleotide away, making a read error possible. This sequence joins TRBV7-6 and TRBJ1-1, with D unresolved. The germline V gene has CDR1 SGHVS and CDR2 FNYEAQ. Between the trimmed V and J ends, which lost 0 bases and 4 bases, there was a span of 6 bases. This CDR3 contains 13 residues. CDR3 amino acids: CASSLARATEAFF. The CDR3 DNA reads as TGTGCCAGCAGCTTAGCGCGGGCCACTGAAGCTTTCTTT.

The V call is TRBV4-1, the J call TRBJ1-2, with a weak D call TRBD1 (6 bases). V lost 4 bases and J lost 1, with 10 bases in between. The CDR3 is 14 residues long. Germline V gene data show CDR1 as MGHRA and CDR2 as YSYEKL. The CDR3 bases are TGCGCCAGCAGCCGACAGGAGAATAACTATGGCTACACCTTC. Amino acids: CASSRQENNYGYTF.

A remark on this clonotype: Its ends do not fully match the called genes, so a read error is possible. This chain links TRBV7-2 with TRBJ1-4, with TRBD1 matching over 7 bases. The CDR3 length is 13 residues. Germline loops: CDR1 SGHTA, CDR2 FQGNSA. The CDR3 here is CASSRGTVQKLFF. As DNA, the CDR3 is TGTGCCAGCAGCCGAGGGACAGTTCAAAAGCTGTTTTTT.

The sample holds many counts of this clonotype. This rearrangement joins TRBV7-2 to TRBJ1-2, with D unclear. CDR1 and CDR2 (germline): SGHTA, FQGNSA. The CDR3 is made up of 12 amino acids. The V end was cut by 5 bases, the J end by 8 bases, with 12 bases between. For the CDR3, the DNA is TGTGCCAGCAGCCCTCCTCGCGGGGGCTACACCTTC. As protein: CASSPPRGGYTF.

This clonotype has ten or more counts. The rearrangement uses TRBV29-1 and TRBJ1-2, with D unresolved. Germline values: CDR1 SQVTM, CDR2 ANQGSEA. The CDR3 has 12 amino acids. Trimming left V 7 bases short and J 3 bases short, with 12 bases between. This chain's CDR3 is CSAAVGYYGYTF. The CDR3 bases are TGCAGCGCCGCCGTGGGTTACTATGGCTACACCTTC.

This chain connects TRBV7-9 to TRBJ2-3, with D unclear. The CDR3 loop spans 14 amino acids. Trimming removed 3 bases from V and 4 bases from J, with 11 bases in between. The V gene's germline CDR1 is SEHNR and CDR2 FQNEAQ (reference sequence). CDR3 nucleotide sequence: TGTGCCAGCAGCTTCCCCAATATGCCAGATACGCAGTATTTT. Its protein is CASSFPNMPDTQYF.

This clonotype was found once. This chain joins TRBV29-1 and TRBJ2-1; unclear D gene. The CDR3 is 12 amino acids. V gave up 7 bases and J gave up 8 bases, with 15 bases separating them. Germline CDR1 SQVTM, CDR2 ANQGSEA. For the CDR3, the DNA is TGCAGCGCCGCCGGGTATCCCGATGAGCAGTTCTTC. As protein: CSAAGYPDEQFF.

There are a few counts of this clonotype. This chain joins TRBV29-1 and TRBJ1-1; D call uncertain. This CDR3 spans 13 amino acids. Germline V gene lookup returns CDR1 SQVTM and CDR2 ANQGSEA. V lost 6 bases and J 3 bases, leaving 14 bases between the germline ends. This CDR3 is CSVEKSGDTEAFF. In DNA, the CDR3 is TGCAGCGTAGAAAAGTCCGGGGACACTGAAGCTTTCTTT.

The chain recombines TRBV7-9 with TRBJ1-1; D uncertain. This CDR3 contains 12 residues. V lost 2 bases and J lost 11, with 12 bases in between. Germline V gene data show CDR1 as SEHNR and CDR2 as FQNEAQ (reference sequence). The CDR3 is CASSLLGRKAFF. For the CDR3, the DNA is TGTGCCAGCAGCTTACTGGGCCGGAAGGCTTTCTTT.